This T cell receptor beta chain appears in the sequencing data of a study of shared clonotypes between healthy human individuals. Sequenced by immunoSEQ multiplex PCR; TCRdb stores in-frame clones only, minus some. The sample shows some 2,400,000 clones, about 94% of them seen only once. The germline V and J ends were trimmed by 8 bases and 9 bases, with 20 bases remaining between them. The CDR3 contains 14 residues. Germline lookup yields CDR1 SNHLY and CDR2 FYNNEI. Investigators divided CD4+ cells into CD45RA+ naive and CD45RA-negative memory subsets. The source of this sequence is a man between 18 and 29 years old in good health. The chain has TRBV2 and TRBJ2-1; D assignment may be TRBD1 or TRBD2 (7 bases each). Sequenced input: naive CD4+ T cells sorted from blood. As for subset: CD45RA+ positively selected. The CDR3 coding sequence is TGTGCCAGCGGATCCAGGGGGGGGCAGAGTGAGCAGTTCTTC. It specifies CASGSRGGQSEQFF. Together with reference TRBV2 and TRBJ2-1, the CDR3 gives the full variable domain: EPEVTQTPSHQVTQMGQEVILRCVPISNHLYFYWYRQILGQKVEFLVSFYNNEISEKSEIFDDQFSVERPDGSNFTLKIRSTKLEDSAMYFCASGSRGGQSEQFFGPGTRLTVL.